Sequencing of this T cell receptor (beta chain) was carried out in a study of vaccination effects on CD4 cells after COVID-19. Sequencing followed a ViraFEST assay step that expanded antigen-specific CD4+ T cells with viral peptide pools. The authors isolated CD4+ T cells after roughly eleven days of culture. The study found no prior SARS-CoV-2 infection in the vaccine recipients, who tested negative for nucleocapsid antibodies. IL-2 at 8 to 10 IU/ml and peptides at around 9.6 ug/ml were added to cultured PBMC, around 2.2 million per well. IL-2 medium was substituted for half the medium on days 3 and 7. Study outcomes and limitations: Researchers reported few convalescent patients and no early post-infection timepoints in the study. By a late point after vaccination, infection- and vaccine-induced clones had shrunk markedly through clonal contraction.

Regarding this clone: Its specificity is not known.

The table came from immunoSEQ multiplex PCR; TCRdb's copy has only in-frame clones and leaves some out. The table lists about 73,000 clones, roughly 74% of them singletons, with around 3.2% in the top ten. Trimming left V 3 bases short and J 5 bases short, with 22 bases between. The length of the CDR3 is 17 residues. Germline V gives CDR1 LNHDA, CDR2 SQIVND (reference sequence). V is TRBV19 and J is TRBJ2-5; possible D gene TRBD1, 5 bases. Sequencing used CD4+ T cells from PBMCs cultured with HCoV-NL63 spike peptides, obtained before COVID-19 vaccination. The receptor comes from a human donor who received a COVID-19 vaccine. The CDR3 DNA is TGTGCCAGTAGTATGATCTTTGGTTCCCAGGGAAGCGAGACCCAGTACTTC. Translated, it gives CASSMIFGSQGSETQYF. The complete variable domain, with remaining parts taken from reference TRBV19 and TRBJ2-5, reads DGGITQSPKYLFRKEGQNVTLSCEQNLNHDAMYWYRQDPGQGLRLIYYSQIVNDFQKGDIAEGYSVSREKKESFPLTVTSAQKNPTAFYLCASSMIFGSQGSETQYFGPGTRLLVL.